Listed below are T cell receptor beta chains from one sample, sequenced in a study of molecular identifiers for immune sequencing clone quantification. Each CDR3 protein is one row after TCRdb ran MiXCR on the PCR reads. Of roughly 93,000 distinct CDR3 sequences listed, approximately 23% are singletons. Sequencing input: naive CD8+ T cells from blood, with Jurkat cell RNA spiked in. The receptors shown here come from a human donor in good health. Some libraries in this study had Jurkat cell RNA spiked in. Both conserved end residues are part of each CDR3. A D gene is named only where the DNA matches it firmly. The size field is filled for only some rows; it gives once, few, many or a size class.

TRBJ1-1,TRBV20-1,few,-,TGCAGTGCTAGAGCCCTCAAGACAGGGAACACTGAAGCTTTCTTT,CSARALKTGNTEAFF
TRBJ1-1,TRBV6-6,many,-,TGTGCCAGCAGTTATTCGGTGAACACTGAAGCTTTCTTT,CASSYSVNTEAFF
TRBJ2-3,TRBV6-2/TRBV6-3,-,-,TGTGCCAGCAGGCCACCCGCGGGGTTGGATACGCAGTATTTT,CASRPPAGLDTQYF
TRBJ2-7,TRBV14,many,-,TGTGCCAGCAGGCCAGGGTACTCCTACGAGCAGTACTTC,CASRPGYSYEQYF
TRBJ1-1,TRBV30,-,-,TGTGCCTGGAGTGTGGGGGCTCAGGGAGCTTTCTTT,CAWSVGAQGAFF
TRBJ2-3,TRBV3-1,many,TRBD2,TGTGCCAGCAGCCAGACTAGCGGGAGGACAGATACGCAGTATTTT,CASSQTSGRTDTQYF
TRBJ2-3,TRBV21-1,few,-,TGTGCCAGCAGCAAAATCGCTAGCGGGGCCAAAAGCACAGATACGCAGTATTTT,CASSKIASGAKSTDTQYF
TRBJ2-7,TRBV29-1,-,-,TGCAGCGTTCCTTCGAGCACCTACGAGCAGTACTTC,CSVPSSTYEQYF
TRBJ2-1,TRBV5-1,many,-,TGCGCCAGCAGCTTGAAGGGACAGCGGGCCTACAATGAGCAGTTCTTC,CASSLKGQRAYNEQFF
TRBJ2-7,TRBV20-1,few,TRBD2,TGCAGTGCTAGGGACCCGGGACTAGCGGGAGTAGGCGGCTACGAGCAGTACTTC,CSARDPGLAGVGGYEQYF
TRBJ1-1,TRBV3-1,many,TRBD1,TGTGCCAGCAGCACCGGGACAGGGTTCACTGAAGCTTTCTTT,CASSTGTGFTEAFF
TRBJ2-2,TRBV7-9,few,-,TGTGCCAGCAGCTTGTGGGACACCAACACCGGGGAGCTGTTTTTT,CASSLWDTNTGELFF
TRBJ2-3,TRBV3-1,once,TRBD1,TGTGCCTGCAGCCCCCGGGACAGGGCTCTTGATACGCAGTATTTT,CACSPRDRALDTQYF
TRBJ2-2,TRBV6-5,-,-,TGTGCCAGCAGTTACTCCACCGGGGAGCTGTTTTTT,CASSYSTGELFF
TRBJ2-3,TRBV13,-,-,TGTGCCAGCAGCCTAGGGGGTGTTAGCACAGATACGCAGTATTTT,CASSLGGVSTDTQYF
TRBJ1-1,TRBV19,many,-,TGTGCCAGTAGTATTGGGGGGCTCGGTGAAGCTTTCTTT,CASSIGGLGEAFF
TRBJ1-1,TRBV27,few,TRBD1,TGTGCCAGCAGTTTCGGACAGGGAGGCACTGAAGCTTTCTTT,CASSFGQGGTEAFF
TRBJ1-5,TRBV6-1,many,-,TGTGCCAGCTTGGGCGGAAGCGGGACAAATCAGCCCCAGCATTTT,CASLGGSGTNQPQHF
TRBJ2-7,TRBV20-1,many,-,TGCAGTGCCGACGGCTCATCTGGGTCCTACGAGCAGTACTTC,CSADGSSGSYEQYF
TRBJ2-7,TRBV6-2/TRBV6-3,many,-,TGTGCCAGCAGCCCTCCCGGCCCTCCCTACGAGCAGTACTTC,CASSPPGPPYEQYF
TRBJ2-5,TRBV10-3,many,-,TGTGCCATCAGCAATCTGTTGTTAGCCGAGACCCAGTACTTC,CAISNLLLAETQYF
TRBJ2-7,TRBV5-6,many,-,TGTGCCAGCAGCTTGAGGCAGTCCCACTACGAGCAGTACTTC,CASSLRQSHYEQYF
TRBJ1-1,TRBV20-1,few,-,TGCAGTGCTAGAGATTCTAGGAGGTGGCCAACGAACACTGAAGCTTTCTTT,CSARDSRRWPTNTEAFF